Sequencing of this T cell receptor beta chain was carried out in a study of cytomegalovirus exposure and HLA in healthy donors. A note on this clone: Antigen: not known.

Whole-study results and caveats: Per a later analysis, HLA-associated TCR beta chains showed more clonal expansion than other, equally common TCR beta chains.

Primers for the PCR totalled 60 Vbeta and 13 Jbeta. Some clones are missing from TCRdb's copy, which holds only in-frame ones; the method was immunoSEQ multiplex PCR. The sample has approximately 150,000 clones, roughly 76% seen once. Sample: PBMCs. The TCR comes from a woman aged 50 to 60 in good health and CMV-seronegative.

In nucleotides, the CDR3 is TGTGCCAGCAGCCATCGGGACAGGGCTGGAAACACCATATATTTT. Protein: CASSHRDRAGNTIYF. This chain links TRBV21-1 with TRBJ1-3; whether TRBD1, the table's D call, matches the DNA was not checked. TRBV21-1 is reported as a pseudogene. The CDR3 is 15 amino acids.